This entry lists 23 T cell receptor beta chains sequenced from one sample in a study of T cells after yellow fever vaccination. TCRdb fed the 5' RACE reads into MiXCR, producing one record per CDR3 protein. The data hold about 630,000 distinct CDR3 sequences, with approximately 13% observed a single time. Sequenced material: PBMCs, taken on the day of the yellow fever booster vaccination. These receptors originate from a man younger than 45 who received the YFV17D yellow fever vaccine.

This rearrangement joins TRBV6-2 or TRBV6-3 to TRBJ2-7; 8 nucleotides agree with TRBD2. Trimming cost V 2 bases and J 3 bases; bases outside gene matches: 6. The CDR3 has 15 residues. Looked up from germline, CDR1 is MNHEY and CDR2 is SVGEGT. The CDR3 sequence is CASSYEASGYYEQYF. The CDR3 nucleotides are TGTGCCAGCAGTTACGAGGCTAGCGGGTACTACGAGCAGTACTTC.

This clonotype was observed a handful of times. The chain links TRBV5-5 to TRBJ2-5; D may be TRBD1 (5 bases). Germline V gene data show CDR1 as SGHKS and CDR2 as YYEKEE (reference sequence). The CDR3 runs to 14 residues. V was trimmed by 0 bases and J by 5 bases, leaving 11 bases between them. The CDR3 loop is CASSLVGARETQYF. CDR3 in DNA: TGTGCCAGCAGCTTGGTTGGGGCCAGGGAGACCCAGTACTTC.

CDR3 region: CAISEAGGPYNEQFF. In DNA, the CDR3 is TGTGCCATCAGTGAAGCGGGAGGGCCTTACAATGAGCAGTTCTTC. The chain carries TRBV10-3 and TRBJ2-1, with 10 nucleotides matching TRBD2. CDR3 length equals 15 residues. V was pared by 3 bases and J by 4 bases, with 3 bases of the junction left unmatched. Looked up from germline, CDR1 is ENHRY and CDR2 is SYGVKD.

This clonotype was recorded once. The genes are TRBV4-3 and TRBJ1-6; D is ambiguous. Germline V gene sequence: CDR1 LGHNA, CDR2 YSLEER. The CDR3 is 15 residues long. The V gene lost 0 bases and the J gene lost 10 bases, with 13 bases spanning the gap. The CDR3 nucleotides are TGCGCCAGCAGCCAAGAAGGCACCGGGAGATCACCCCTCCACTTT. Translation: CASSQEGTGRSPLHF.

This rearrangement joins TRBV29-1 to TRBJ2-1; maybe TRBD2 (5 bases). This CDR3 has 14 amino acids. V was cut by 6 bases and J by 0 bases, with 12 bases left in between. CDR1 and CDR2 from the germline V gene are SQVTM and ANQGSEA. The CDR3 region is CSVDVTTSYNEQFF. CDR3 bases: TGCAGCGTGGATGTGACTACCTCCTACAATGAGCAGTTCTTC.

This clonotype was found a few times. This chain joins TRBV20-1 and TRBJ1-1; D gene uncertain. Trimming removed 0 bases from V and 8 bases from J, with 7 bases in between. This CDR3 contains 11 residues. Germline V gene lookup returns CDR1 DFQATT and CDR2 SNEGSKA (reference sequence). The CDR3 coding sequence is TGCAGTGCTAGAGAACTCCGCGAAGCTTTCTTT. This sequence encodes CSARELREAFF.

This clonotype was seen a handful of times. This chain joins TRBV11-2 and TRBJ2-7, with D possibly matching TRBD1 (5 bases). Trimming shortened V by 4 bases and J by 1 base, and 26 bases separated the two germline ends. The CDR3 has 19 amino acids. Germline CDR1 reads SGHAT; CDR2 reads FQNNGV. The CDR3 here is CASSSQGAGKFGWSYEQYF. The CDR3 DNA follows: TGTGCCAGCAGCTCCCAAGGAGCAGGGAAGTTCGGTTGGTCCTACGAGCAGTACTTC.

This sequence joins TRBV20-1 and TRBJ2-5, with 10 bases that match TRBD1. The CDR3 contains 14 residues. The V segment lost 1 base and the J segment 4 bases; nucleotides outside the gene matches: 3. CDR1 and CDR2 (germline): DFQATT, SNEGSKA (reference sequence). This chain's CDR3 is CSARVGQGGETQYF. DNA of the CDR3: TGCAGTGCTAGAGTAGGACAGGGGGGAGAGACCCAGTACTTC.

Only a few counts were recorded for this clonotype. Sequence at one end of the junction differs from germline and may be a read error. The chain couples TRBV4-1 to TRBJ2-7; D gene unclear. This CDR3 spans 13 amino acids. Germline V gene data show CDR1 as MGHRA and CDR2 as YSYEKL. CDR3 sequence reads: CASSQDPEKRPSF. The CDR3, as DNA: TGCGCCAGCAGCCAAGATCCGGAGAAGCGCCCCAGCTTC.

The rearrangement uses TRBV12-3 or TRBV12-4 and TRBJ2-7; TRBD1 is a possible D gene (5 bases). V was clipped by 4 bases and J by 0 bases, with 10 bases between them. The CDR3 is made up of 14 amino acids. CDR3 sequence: CASSWTSSSYEQYF. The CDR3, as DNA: TGTGCCAGCAGTTGGACATCGAGCTCCTACGAGCAGTACTTC.

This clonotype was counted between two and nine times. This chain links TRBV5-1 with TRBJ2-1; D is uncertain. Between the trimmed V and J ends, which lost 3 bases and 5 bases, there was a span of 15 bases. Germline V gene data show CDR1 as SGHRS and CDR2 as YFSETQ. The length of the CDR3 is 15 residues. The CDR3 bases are TGCGCCAGCAGCTCGCATCGCGGAGCAGACAATGAGCAGTTCTTC. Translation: CASSSHRGADNEQFF.

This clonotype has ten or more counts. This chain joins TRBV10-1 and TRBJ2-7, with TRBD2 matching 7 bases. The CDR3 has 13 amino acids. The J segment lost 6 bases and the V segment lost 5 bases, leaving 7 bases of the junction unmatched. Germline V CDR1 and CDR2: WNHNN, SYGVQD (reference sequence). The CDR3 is CASSPNGGFEQYF. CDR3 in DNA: TGCGCCAGCAGTCCAAACGGGGGGTTCGAGCAGTACTTC.

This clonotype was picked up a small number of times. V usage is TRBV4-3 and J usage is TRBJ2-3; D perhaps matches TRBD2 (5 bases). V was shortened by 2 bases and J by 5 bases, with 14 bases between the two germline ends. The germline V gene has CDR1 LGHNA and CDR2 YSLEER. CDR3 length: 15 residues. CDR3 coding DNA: TGCGCCAGCAGCCAACGGACTCAGACAAGAGATACGCAGTATTTT. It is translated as CASSQRTQTRDTQYF.

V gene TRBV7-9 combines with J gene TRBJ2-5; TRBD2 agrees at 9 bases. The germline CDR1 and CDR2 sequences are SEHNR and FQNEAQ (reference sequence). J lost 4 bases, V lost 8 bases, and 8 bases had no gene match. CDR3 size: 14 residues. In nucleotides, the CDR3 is TGTGCCAGCCCCGGGGGAGCGGGAGGAGAGACCCAGTACTTC. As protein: CASPGGAGGETQYF.

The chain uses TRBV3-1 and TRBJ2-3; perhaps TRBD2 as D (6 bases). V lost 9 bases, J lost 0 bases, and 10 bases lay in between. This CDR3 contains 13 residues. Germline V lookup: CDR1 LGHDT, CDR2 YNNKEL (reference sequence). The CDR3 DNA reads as TGTGCCAGTGGACTACCGAGCACAGATACGCAGTATTTT. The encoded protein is CASGLPSTDTQYF.

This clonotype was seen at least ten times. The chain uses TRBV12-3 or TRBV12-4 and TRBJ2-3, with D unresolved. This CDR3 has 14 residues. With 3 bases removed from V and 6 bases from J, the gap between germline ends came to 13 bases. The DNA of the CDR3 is TGTGCCAGCAGTTTCTCCCAGTATTGGGATACGCAGTATTTT. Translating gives CASSFSQYWDTQYF.

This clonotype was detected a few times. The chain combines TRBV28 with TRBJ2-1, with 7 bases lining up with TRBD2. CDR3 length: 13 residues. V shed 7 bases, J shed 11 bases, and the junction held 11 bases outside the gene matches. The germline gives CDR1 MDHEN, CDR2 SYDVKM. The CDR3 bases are TGTGCCAGCAATGAGCTCGGGGGGAGGCAGCAGTTCTTC. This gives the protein CASNELGGRQQFF.

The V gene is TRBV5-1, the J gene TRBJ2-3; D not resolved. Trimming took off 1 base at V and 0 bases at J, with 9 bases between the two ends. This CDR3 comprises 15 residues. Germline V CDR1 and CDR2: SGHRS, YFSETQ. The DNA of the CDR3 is TGCGCCAGCAGCTTGAATTGGCCGAGCACAGATACGCAGTATTTT. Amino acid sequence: CASSLNWPSTDTQYF. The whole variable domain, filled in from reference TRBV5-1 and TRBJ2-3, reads KAGVTQTPRYLIKTRGQQVTLSCSPISGHRSVSWYQQTPGQGLQFLFEYFSETQRNKGNFPGRFSGRQFSNSRSEMNVSTLELGDSALYLCASSLNWPSTDTQYFGPGTRLTVL.

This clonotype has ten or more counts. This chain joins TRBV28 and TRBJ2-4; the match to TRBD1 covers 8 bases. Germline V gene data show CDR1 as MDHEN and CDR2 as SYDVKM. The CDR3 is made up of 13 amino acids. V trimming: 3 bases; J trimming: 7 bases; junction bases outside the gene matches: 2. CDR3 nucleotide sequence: TGTGCCAGCAGTTTGGGGACAGGCAACATTCAGTACTTC. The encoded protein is CASSLGTGNIQYF.

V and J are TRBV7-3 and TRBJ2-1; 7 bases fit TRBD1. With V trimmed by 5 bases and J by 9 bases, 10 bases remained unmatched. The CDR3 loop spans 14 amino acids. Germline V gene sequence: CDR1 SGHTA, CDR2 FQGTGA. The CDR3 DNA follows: TGTGCCAGCAGCGGTAGGGGACAGTCATCTGAGCAGTTCTTC. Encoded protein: CASSGRGQSSEQFF.

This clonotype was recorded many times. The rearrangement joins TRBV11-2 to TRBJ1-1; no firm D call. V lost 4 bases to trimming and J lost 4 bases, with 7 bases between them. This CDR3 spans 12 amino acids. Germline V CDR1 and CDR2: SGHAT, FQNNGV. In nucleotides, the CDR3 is TGTGCCAGCAGCTCGCGGTTCACTGAAGCTTTCTTT. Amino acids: CASSSRFTEAFF.

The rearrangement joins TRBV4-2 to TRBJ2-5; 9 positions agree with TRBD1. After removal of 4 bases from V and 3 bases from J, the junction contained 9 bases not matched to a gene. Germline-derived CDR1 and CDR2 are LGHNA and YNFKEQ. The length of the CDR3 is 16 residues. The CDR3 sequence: CASSRAPGQGEETQYF. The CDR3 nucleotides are TGTGCCAGCAGCCGCGCCCCGGGACAGGGAGAAGAGACCCAGTACTTC.

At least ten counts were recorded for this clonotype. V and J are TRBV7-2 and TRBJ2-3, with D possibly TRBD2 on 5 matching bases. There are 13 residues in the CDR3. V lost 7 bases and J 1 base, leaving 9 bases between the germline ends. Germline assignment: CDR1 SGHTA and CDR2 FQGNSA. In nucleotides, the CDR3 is TGTGCCAGCAAATTTAGCGGCACAGATACGCAGTATTTT. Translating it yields CASKFSGTDTQYF.